This T cell receptor (beta chain) was captured in a study of T-cell reconstitution after alpha-beta-depleted transplantation in children. The V and J ends lost 6 bases and 4 bases, in that order; junction bases with no gene match: 8. The CDR3 has 16 residues. Unique molecular identifiers were built into the TCRbeta library. Using its own MiXCR run on the PCR reads, TCRdb lists one record per CDR3 protein. The sample includes about 540,000 distinct CDR3 sequences, 15% to 20% seen only once; the top ten take approximately 3%. In its sample, this clonotype was seen a few times. Sequenced here: PBMCs from the stem cell graft donor, sampled from the stem cell graft. The TCR was taken from a human donor who donated a stem cell graft to a child with acute lymphoblastic leukemia. The chain joins TRBV12-3 or TRBV12-4 to TRBJ2-1; 11 bases align to TRBD2. CDR3 loop: CASSSRTSGFYNEQFF. CDR3 nucleotide sequence: TGTGCCAGCAGCTCCCGGACTAGCGGGTTTTACAATGAGCAGTTCTTC.